The clone carrying this T cell receptor beta chain was counted a few times. The entry originates in a study of T cells after yellow fever vaccination. TCRdb reprocessed the 5' RACE reads via MiXCR and lists one record per CDR3 protein. The profile shows approximately 550,000 distinct CDR3 sequences, over 15% of them singletons. This CDR3 has 20 amino acids. V shed 0 bases and J 0 bases; nucleotides not matched to a gene: 6. Germline CDR1 is SGHTA and CDR2 is FQGTGA. This sequence was found in a man aged 25-45 years who received the YFV17D yellow fever vaccine. The sequencing used PBMCs, collected 15 days after the yellow fever booster vaccination. The chain has TRBV7-3 and TRBJ2-3; 16 bases line up with TRBD2. The CDR3 coding sequence is TGTGCCAGCAGCTTAACGTATGGGACTAGCGGGAGGGCCAGCACAGATACGCAGTATTTT. It is translated as CASSLTYGTSGRASTDTQYF.